This T cell receptor (beta chain) was documented in a study of cytomegalovirus exposure and HLA in healthy donors (TCRdb year 2017). A note on the overall study: According to an earlier analysis of around 600 of the donors, about 179 million T cells yielded 120 million or so unique TCR beta sequences and 276 Gb of sequence data. An early release covering roughly 640 HLA-typed donors comprised around 300 gigabases of sequencing data and about 90 million unique TCR sequences. Among the 398 genotyped donors, under 90% belonged to the genetic ancestry cluster associated with self-reported Caucasian donors. The aim of the study was to test whether cataloging public T cell receptors could identify signatures of past pathogen exposure. The T cell repertoires of several hundred subjects were profiled by immunosequencing and related to cytomegalovirus serostatus. Along with the 666-subject first cohort, a separate validation cohort of over a hundred different subjects was used. To predict cytomegalovirus infection status, the study brought together high-throughput TCR immunosequencing, statistical association of individual TCRs with disease status, and machine learning. A later analysis re-analyzed previously published TCR beta repertoires from roughly 630 donors and added high-resolution HLA genotyping to study TCR occurrence patterns. In the later analysis, no new phenotypic data were used to find candidate immune exposures; instead, reliance was placed on TCR beta sequences and their occurrence across donors. An earlier analysis of approximately 630 of the donors applied high-throughput TCR beta sequencing to assess whether each TCR beta V gene segment acted as functional or pseudogenic. Donor age, sex, ethnicity and CMV serostatus were compiled alongside the repertoire data. A later genetic analysis took genome-wide SNP genotypes for about 55% of the 666 donors and used that subset as a discovery cohort. Every discovery cohort repertoire had been produced on one sequencing platform. Both class I and class II loci were covered by HLA typing, at four-digit resolution. Typing coverage varied by locus: roughly 629-640 donors for A, B, C, DRB1 and DQB1; 522 for DQA1; some 610 for DPA1; 400 to 480 for DPB1. Because of strong linkage in the cohort, four or five DR-DQ haplotypes were treated as single units for association and clustering. Among several hundred genotyped donors of the cohort, an average of roughly 230,000 unique TCR beta nucleotide sequences was sequenced per donor, of which 15% to 20% were non-productive. Overall study outcomes, separate from this receptor: A later analysis reported that several top co-occurrence clusters appeared linked to parvovirus B19, influenza, CMV and Epstein-Barr virus. Most TCR sequences were seen in very few donors, while some public TCRs were found in many individuals. Presence/absence analyses assumed roughly uniform sequencing depth across donors, an assumption that may not hold. A later analysis associated about 18,000 TCR beta sequences with specific HLA alleles at a false discovery rate of 0.05. Compared with equally common non-associated chains, HLA-associated TCR beta chains in a later analysis were more clonally expanded and had lower generation probabilities. The earlier analysis of about 600 of the donors excluded roughly 16 rarely observed V segments, including chromosome 9 orphons, because counts were too low. Assigning TCR associations to individual alleles was difficult when HLA alleles, especially DR and DQ, strongly co-occurred. HLA typing was unavailable for some donors at each locus, so association tests used only the typed subset. A cluster of highly shared sequence variants was judged likely to be a technical artifact of the sequencing pipeline. In an earlier analysis of a few hundred of the donors, most TCR beta V segments were observed in productive rearrangements about 87% or about 30% of the time, broadly matching IMGT annotations. A later genetic analysis associated a missense DCLRE1C variant with V-gene and J-gene trimming of TCR beta chains, and an independent cohort replicated the association. Three of the identified cytomegalovirus-associated TCR beta chains were confirmed in vitro to be specific for cytomegalovirus antigens. Correlated functional status among segregating V segments might reflect linkage disequilibrium, but an unknown experimental factor could not be ruled out. According to a later analysis, most CMV-associated TCR beta chains appeared to be HLA-restricted, and the HLA associations seemed to be driven largely by CMV exposure. In this cohort, only TCR beta chains were sequenced, and detectable features were limited by the absence of alpha or paired-chain data. The classifier was reported to diagnose cytomegalovirus status with high specificity and sensitivity in both the original and validation cohorts. A further reported finding was that TCR beta sequences accurately predicted the HLA-A and HLA-B alleles for most subjects in the first cohort. In the study, around 160 TCR beta chains were listed as associated with cytomegalovirus. It was suggested by the authors that the approach could potentially be generalized to other disease states and immunological phenotypes. CMV serostatus was the only immune exposure information available for the cohort. Compared with the 666-donor mean, donors in an Asian-associated ancestry cluster had fewer N-insertions in productive TCRs, according to a later genetic analysis. A later analysis found that TCR association rates varied across HLA loci, with DRB1 alleles showing the most associated TCRs and HLA-C alleles the fewest. Because the 87-base-pair reads could not distinguish some IMGT-functional V segments, including TRBV6-2 and TRBV6-3, those segments were excluded.

In total, approximately 690 healthy bone marrow donors made up the cohort. At the time of sampling, every cohort member was nominally healthy, though immune exposures that went unrecorded were likely present. The donor was CMV seropositive and belonged to the group of 250 to 300 seropositive cohort members. Each donor provided a peripheral blood sample, and peripheral blood mononuclear cells were used for TCR beta sequencing. The Qiagen DNeasy Blood Extraction Kit was used to extract genomic DNA from the blood cell samples. Worth noting for this clone: What this receptor recognizes is not known. Base qualities are not provided; no much larger clone lies one nucleotide away.

Library construction relied on the immunoSEQ multiplex PCR assay. For the multiplex PCR, a mixture combining 60 forward primers for TCR Vbeta segments and 13 reverse primers for TCR Jbeta segments was used. The CDR3 region of rearranged TCR beta genes was amplified from genomic DNA by a multiplex PCR assay. The Illumina HiSeq System was used to sequence the amplified TCR beta libraries as 87-base-pair reads. In the source study's methods: A later analysis counted about 80 million unique TCR beta chains across the 550 to 700 repertoires, and around 9.9 million of these chains were shared by at least two donors. A nearest-neighbor algorithm error-corrected the raw reads and collapsed the reads into unique sequences, merging closely related sequences to remove PCR and sequencing errors. Alignment of CDR3 sequences to IMGT reference sequences was used to assign V, D and J gene segments. For a sequence to be retained, a match of at least six nucleotides was required to both a V gene segment and a J gene segment. A rearrangement was called productive if the CDR3 had no stop codons and remained in frame with V and J, and every other rearrangement was called non-productive. Following IMGT convention, CDR3 was defined as the stretch from the second conserved V-encoded cysteine up to the conserved J-encoded phenylalanine. Sequences without an unambiguous match to a single V gene segment were excluded from the earlier analysis of almost 600 of the donors. In an earlier analysis of approximately 590 of the donors, V segments were called functional above 56.7% productive rearrangements and were called segregating when the between-donor standard deviation exceeded 5%. A statistical classification framework was developed to diagnose cytomegalovirus status using the catalog of TCR beta chain sequences. V and J gene assignment, in a later analysis, came from comparing TCR nucleotide sequences with IMGT/GENE-DB human TR gene sequences. A later analysis assigned CDR3 sequences and most-parsimonious VDJ recombination scenarios with the TCRdist pipeline. In a later analysis, every TCR beta chain was defined by the combination of its CDR3 amino acid sequence and its V-gene family, and reads without a unique V-gene family were dropped. To address suspected cross-contamination and a sequencing artifact, a later analysis removed around 600 highly shared, low-generation-probability nucleotide sequences. In a later analysis, a clonal expansion index for each public chain was calculated from normalized within-repertoire ranks of inferred template counts. In a later analysis, generation probabilities were computed using a VDJ recombination model fitted to out-of-frame rearrangements, and the results were checked against IGoR. In a later analysis, hypergeometric tests were used to score TCR-TCR, TCR-HLA and TCR-CMV co-occurrence, with a repertoire-size bias correction applied to TCR pairs. In a later analysis, false discovery rates were estimated by permuting HLA or CMV assignments 20 times. In a later analysis, co-occurring TCRs were grouped using DBSCAN, with TCRdist sequence similarity added in when clustering inside HLA-allele-positive subsets. Co-occurrence clustering excluded repertoires with fewer than 30,000 or more than 120,000 public chains, plus five with anomalous nucleotide sharing. The clones in this table, taken by TCRdb from immuneACCESS, are in-frame only. Not every clone is retained; where verified, under half of the shortfall comes from an unresolved V gene, and the cause of the rest is unknown. V and J calls and clone size come straight from that table; D and trimming were deduced from the DNA. Present in this sample are around 250,000 clones, approximately 82% of which were seen just once. The biggest ten clones account for less than 9% of the sample.

V lost 4 bases and J lost 3 bases, and the count of bases not matched to a germline gene is 5. The CDR3 contains 15 residues, cysteine and phenylalanine counted. Of the read, only the CDR3 DNA is kept; its 45 bases are in frame from base 1. The germline V gene (reference sequence) sets CDR1 to SGHNT and CDR2 to YYREEE. In this chain, TRBV5-4 is recombined with TRBJ2-7, with TRBD2 matching 12 junction bases. The sequence was obtained from a woman aged 55-75 years in good health and CMV-seropositive. Sequenced input: PBMCs. The CDR3 in this case is CASSPGTSGFYEQYF. At the DNA level, the sequence is TGTGCCAGCAGCCCCGGGACTAGCGGGTTCTACGAGCAGTACTTC.